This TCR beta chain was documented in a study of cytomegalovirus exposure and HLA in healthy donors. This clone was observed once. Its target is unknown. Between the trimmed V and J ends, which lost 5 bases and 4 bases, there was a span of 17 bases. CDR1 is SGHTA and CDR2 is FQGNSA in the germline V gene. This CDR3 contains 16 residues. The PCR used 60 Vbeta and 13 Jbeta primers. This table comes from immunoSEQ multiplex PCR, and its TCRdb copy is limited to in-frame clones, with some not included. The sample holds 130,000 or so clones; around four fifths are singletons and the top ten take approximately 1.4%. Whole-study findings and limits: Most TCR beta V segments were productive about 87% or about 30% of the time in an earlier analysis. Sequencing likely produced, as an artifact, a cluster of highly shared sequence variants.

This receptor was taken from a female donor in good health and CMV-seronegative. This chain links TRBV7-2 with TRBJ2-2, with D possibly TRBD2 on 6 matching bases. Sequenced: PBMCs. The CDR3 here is CASSLTPTTSTGELFF. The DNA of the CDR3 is TGTGCCAGCAGCCTCACCCCCACGACTAGCACCGGGGAGCTGTTTTTT.